A selection of T cell receptor beta chains follows, all from one sample in a study of blood T cells in healthy people across ages. TCRdb reprocessed the 5' RACE reads with MiXCR, giving one entry per CDR3 protein. The sample yields around 1,500,000 distinct CDR3 sequences, roughly 40% seen once. Sequenced input: blood. Every receptor here comes from a woman between 18 and 30 years old in good health. The CDR3 runs from the conserved cysteine through the conserved F or W. The D gene is left open where the match is weak. Only part of the rows carry a size: once, few, many, or a class if the clone is expanded.

D,length,J,size,V,DNA,CDR3
TRBD2,15,TRBJ2-3,many,TRBV2,TGTGCCAGCAGTGCTCTAGCGGGAGGCACAGATACGCAGTATTTT,CASSALAGGTDTQYF
NA,17,TRBJ1-1,NA,TRBV9,TGTGCCAGCAGCGTAGTCGGAGCGCGCGGATTGAACACTGAAGCTTTCTTT,CASSVVGARGLNTEAFF
NA,15,TRBJ1-2,NA,TRBV28,TGTGCCAGCAGTCCCCCGGGGGAGGGAAACTATGGCTACACCTTC,CASSPPGEGNYGYTF
TRBD1,16,TRBJ1-5,NA,TRBV6-2/TRBV6-3,TGTGCCAGCAGGGCCGGGACAGGGTTTAGCAATCAGCCCCAGCATTTT,CASRAGTGFSNQPQHF
NA,16,TRBJ1-1,NA,TRBV9,TGTGCCAGCAGCGCCTGGATAATGGGCGGGAACACTGAAGCTTTCTTT,CASSAWIMGGNTEAFF
TRBD1,14,TRBJ1-1,NA,TRBV6-2/TRBV6-3,TGTGCCAGCAGGGGTCGGACAGGCGCCGGGGAAGCTTTCTTT,CASRGRTGAGEAFF
NA,17,TRBJ2-1,NA,TRBV7-8,TGTGCCAGCAGCTTATACCCATCGCCCCCCTCCTCCAATGAGCAGTTCTTC,CASSLYPSPPSSNEQFF
NA,15,TRBJ2-1,NA,TRBV4-1,TGCGCCAGCAGCCAAGCGTCGGGACCTGGCAATGAGCAGTTCTTC,CASSQASGPGNEQFF
NA,14,TRBJ2-3,NA,TRBV5-1,TGCGCCAGCAGCTTGGGGACCACCAGAGATACGCAGTATTTT,CASSLGTTRDTQYF
TRBD1,14,TRBJ2-7,many,TRBV6-5,TGTGCCAGCAGTAACACCGGACAGGCCTACGAGCAGTACTTC,CASSNTGQAYEQYF
NA,12,TRBJ1-1,NA,TRBV13,TGTGCCAGCAGCCTAAACCGGGAAGAAGCTTTCTTT,CASSLNREEAFF
TRBD1,14,TRBJ1-2,NA,TRBV19,TGTGCCAGTAAAAGGACAGGGCATGACTATGGCTACACCTTC,CASKRTGHDYGYTF
TRBD1,17,TRBJ2-3,NA,TRBV6-6,TGTGCCAGCTCCGGGACAGGGGCTGGAACTAGCACAGATACGCAGTATTTT,CASSGTGAGTSTDTQYF
TRBD1,14,TRBJ1-1,NA,TRBV27,TGTGCCAGCAGTTCCAACAGGGGAGACACTGGAGCTTTCTTT,CASSSNRGDTGAFF
NA,17,TRBJ2-4,NA,TRBV29-1,TGCAGCGTTGAAGAATCCCATTGGGGCCCAGCCAAAAACATTCAGTACTTC,CSVEESHWGPAKNIQYF